The clone carrying this T cell receptor (beta chain) occurred many times. Its antigen is still unknown. Using its own MiXCR run on the 5' RACE reads, TCRdb lists one record per CDR3 protein. This table holds about 40,000 distinct CDR3 sequences, around 3.1% found once. Indicated time point: longitudinal time-point 1 (baseline). From 2 million PBMCs stored at -80 C, the unsorted libraries were generated. The sample belongs to a study of neurological immune-mediated disorders. Overall study: The roughly 34 patients with multiple sclerosis comprised about 31 relapsing-remitting cases and 3 secondary progressive cases.

In germline, CDR1 is SGHRS, CDR2 YFSETQ. V dropped 2 bases and J dropped 6 bases, with 8 bases sitting between them. This CDR3 spans 12 amino acids. The study, taken as a whole, reports: None of the CDR3 amino acid sequences of expanded clones were shared across subjects, and this suggested private repertoires in all groups.

The chain uses TRBV5-1 and TRBJ1-2, with a tentative D call TRBD1 (5 bases). Sequenced material: PBMCs. The source of this sequence is an older woman with multiple sclerosis. CDR3 region: CASSLQGDGYTF. The CDR3 DNA is TGCGCCAGCAGCTTACAAGGGGATGGCTACACCTTC.